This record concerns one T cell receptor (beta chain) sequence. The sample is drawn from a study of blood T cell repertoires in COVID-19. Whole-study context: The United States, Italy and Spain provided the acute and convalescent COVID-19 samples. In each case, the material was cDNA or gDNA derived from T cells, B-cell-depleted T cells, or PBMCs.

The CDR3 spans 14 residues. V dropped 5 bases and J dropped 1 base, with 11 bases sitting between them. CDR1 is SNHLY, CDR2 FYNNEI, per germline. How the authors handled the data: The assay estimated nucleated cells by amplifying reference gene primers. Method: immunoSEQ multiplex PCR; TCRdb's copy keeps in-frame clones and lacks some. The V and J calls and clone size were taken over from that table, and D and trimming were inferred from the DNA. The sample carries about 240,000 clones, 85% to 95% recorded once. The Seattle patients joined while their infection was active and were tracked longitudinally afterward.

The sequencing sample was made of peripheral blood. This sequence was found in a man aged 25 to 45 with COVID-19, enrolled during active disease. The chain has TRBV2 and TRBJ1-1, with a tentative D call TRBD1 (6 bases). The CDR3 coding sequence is TGTGCCAGCAGTCCCCGGACAGCGAACACTGAAGCTTTCTTT. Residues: CASSPRTANTEAFF.